Each of the 3 T cell receptor beta chains below was sequenced from the same sample in a study of blood T cell repertoires in COVID-19. Generated by immunoSEQ multiplex PCR, the TCRdb table keeps only in-frame clones and is missing some. The table records around 30,000 clones, around 77% of them present only once. Sequencing was performed on peripheral blood. The receptors were gathered from a human donor in a cohort sampled during active COVID-19.

The chain links TRBV7-6 to TRBJ2-3; 10 bases fit TRBD2. J lost 6 bases, V lost 1 base, and 10 bases had no gene match. This CDR3 is built from 17 residues. Looked up from germline, CDR1 is SGHVS and CDR2 is FNYEAQ. The CDR3 DNA reads TGTGCCAGCAGCTTAGTCTCCAGCGGGAGGGCCCCTGATACGCAGTATTTT. It specifies CASSLVSSGRAPDTQYF.

V gene TRBV19 combines with J gene TRBJ2-2; D is perhaps TRBD1 (6 bases). V was cut by 7 bases and J by 6 bases, with 24 bases left in between. The germline gives CDR1 LNHDA, CDR2 SQIVND (reference sequence). This CDR3 is built from 17 residues. The CDR3, as DNA: TGTGCCAGTAACCCTGGGATCCAAGACAGGTCGGCCGGGGAGCTGTTTTTT. Residues: CASNPGIQDRSAGELFF.

This clone was seen only a few times. The chain has TRBV2 and TRBJ2-3; the match to TRBD2 covers 10 bases. After removal of 8 bases from V and 3 bases from J, the junction contained 20 bases not matched to a gene. From germline, CDR1 is SNHLY and CDR2 FYNNEI. This CDR3 has 19 amino acids. In DNA form, the CDR3 reads TGTGCCAGCTGCTCACCCCGAGCGGGGGGGCCCGGTGTTACAGATACGCAGTATTTT. Translating gives CASCSPRAGGPGVTDTQYF.